These T cell receptor beta chains were read from a single sample in a study of blood T cell repertoires in COVID-19. Repertoires were generated with immunoSEQ multiplex PCR, while TCRdb's copy carries only in-frame clones and drops some. Here the sample spans more than 150,000 clones, around 81% being singletons. The sample was peripheral blood. These receptors all come from a woman of 80 years or more with COVID-19, enrolled during active disease. CDR3s include the opening cysteine and the closing phenylalanine or tryptophan. D genes are given only for firm matches. The size of a clone is reported for some rows only, either as once, few or many, or as a class for expanded clones.

v_call	j_call	cdr3_length	clone_size	d_call	cdr3_aa	cdr3_nt
TRBV28	TRBJ1-5	14	-	-	CASSRGGRYQPQHF	TGTGCCAGCAGTAGGGGAGGGAGGTATCAGCCCCAGCATTTT
TRBV5-1	TRBJ2-3	16	-	-	CASSSAPGQKVPQQYF	TGCGCCAGCAGCTCAGCGCCGGGACAAAAAGTGCCACAGCAGTATTTT
TRBV9	TRBJ1-2	14	-	TRBD1	CASSVGQGGYGYTF	TGTGCCAGCAGCGTAGGGCAGGGGGGCTATGGCTACACCTTC
TRBV4-1	TRBJ2-5	17	-	TRBD2	CASGQDGTSGDQETQYF	TGCGCCAGCGGCCAAGATGGGACTAGCGGGGACCAAGAGACCCAGTACTTC
TRBV4-3	TRBJ1-1	15	-	TRBD1	CASSQEYRGATEAFF	TGCGCCAGCAGCCAAGAGTACAGGGGGGCGACTGAAGCTTTCTTT
TRBV5-1	TRBJ2-5	15	-	TRBD2	CASSSLGGVRETQYF	TGCGCCAGCTCCTCTCTGGGGGGGGTCCGGGAGACCCAGTACTTC
TRBV12-5	TRBJ2-5	14	once	-	CASGLGVLRETQYF	TGTGCTAGTGGTTTAGGGGTCTTGAGGGAGACCCAGTACTTC
TRBV6-5	TRBJ2-1	15	-	TRBD1	CASTPDRAAYNEQFF	TGTGCCAGCACCCCGGACAGGGCGGCATACAATGAGCAGTTCTTC
TRBV6-2/TRBV6-3	TRBJ2-1	15	-	TRBD1	CASSYHRGPYNEQFF	TGTGCCAGCAGTTACCACAGGGGACCCTACAATGAGCAGTTCTTC
TRBV5-4	TRBJ2-1	13	-	-	CASSSQSYNEQFF	TGTGCCAGCAGCTCTCAGTCTTACAATGAGCAGTTCTTC
TRBV10-1	TRBJ1-1	14	-	TRBD1	CASSVGDRVNEAFF	TGCGCCAGCAGTGTTGGGGACAGGGTAAATGAAGCTTTCTTT
TRBV7-2	TRBJ2-3	16	-	TRBD2	CASSRRASGIADTQYF	TGTGCCAGCAGCCGCAGGGCTAGCGGCATTGCGGATACGCAGTATTTT
TRBV19	TRBJ2-7	16	-	-	CASSAGAGGSSYEQYF	TGTGCCAGTAGTGCGGGAGCTGGGGGCAGCTCCTACGAGCAGTACTTC
TRBV5-6	TRBJ1-1	16	-	-	CASSWGHRSRNTEAFF	TGTGCCAGCAGCTGGGGCCACCGGTCGAGGAACACTGAAGCTTTCTTT
TRBV20-1	TRBJ2-7	13	few	TRBD2	CSASIAGTYEQYF	TGCAGTGCTAGTATAGCGGGAACCTACGAGCAGTACTTC
TRBV13	TRBJ2-7	14	-	-	CASSLVQSPYEQYF	TGTGCCAGCAGCTTAGTCCAATCCCCCTACGAGCAGTACTTC
TRBV11-2	TRBJ2-2	16	-	TRBD2	CASSRTSGGNTGELFF	TGTGCCAGCAGCAGGACTAGCGGGGGGAACACCGGGGAGCTGTTTTTT
TRBV2	TRBJ2-7	15	-	-	CASRDTRTPTYEQYF	TGTGCCAGCAGAGACACTCGAACCCCAACCTACGAGCAGTACTTC
TRBV19	TRBJ2-3	14	few	-	CASSTRTVADTQYF	TGTGCCAGTAGTACCAGGACTGTTGCAGATACGCAGTATTTT
TRBV18	TRBJ2-2	16	-	-	CASSPLKIRVTGELFF	TGTGCCAGCTCACCACTGAAGATCCGGGTGACCGGGGAGCTGTTTTTT
TRBV4-1	TRBJ2-1	18	-	TRBD2	CASSQPRLAGGPYNEQFF	TGCGCCAGCAGCCAACCCAGACTAGCGGGGGGTCCCTACAATGAGCAGTTCTTC
TRBV13	TRBJ2-7	18	-	TRBD2	CASSSTLGRGRERGEQYF	TGTGCCAGCAGCTCCACCCTGGGGCGCGGGAGAGAGAGGGGCGAGCAGTACTTC
TRBV19	TRBJ2-1	12	-	-	CASRDRRVQQFF	TGTGCCAGTAGGGACAGACGAGTCCAGCAGTTCTTC
TRBV6-2/TRBV6-3	TRBJ2-1	12	once	-	CASSYSPGEQFF	TGTGCCAGCAGTTACTCCCCCGGTGAGCAGTTCTTC
TRBV11-2	TRBJ2-5	14	-	TRBD2	CASSRGGGVETQYF	TGTGCCAGCAGCCGGGGCGGGGGGGTTGAGACCCAGTACTTC
TRBV9	TRBJ2-3	12	-	-	CASSLDTATQYF	TGTGCCAGCAGCCTCGACACCGCTACGCAGTATTTT
TRBV29-1	TRBJ1-1	16	-	-	CSVKDSSVLRNTEAFF	TGCAGCGTTAAGGACAGCTCAGTATTAAGGAACACTGAAGCTTTCTTT
TRBV7-8	TRBJ2-3	14	-	-	CASSGDFTTDTQYF	TGTGCCAGCAGCGGGGACTTCACCACAGATACGCAGTATTTT
TRBV5-6	TRBJ1-6	14	-	-	CASSLARGNSPLHF	TGTGCCAGCAGCTTGGCCAGGGGAAATTCACCCCTCCACTTT
TRBV28	TRBJ1-1	15	-	-	CASIVSWGRPTEAFF	TGTGCCAGCATCGTAAGTTGGGGGCGTCCCACTGAAGCTTTCTTT
TRBV10-1	TRBJ1-1	15	-	TRBD1	CASTGGKRVNTEAFF	TGCGCCAGCACAGGGGGTAAGCGGGTGAACACTGAAGCTTTCTTT
TRBV7-8	TRBJ1-5	16	once	-	CASSPRRGYSNQPQHF	TGTGCCAGCAGCCCACGCCGGGGGTATAGCAATCAGCCCCAGCATTTT
TRBV6-2/TRBV6-3	TRBJ2-3	15	-	-	CASSLSAQGPDTQYF	TGTGCCAGCAGCCTTTCCGCCCAGGGCCCAGATACGCAGTATTTT
TRBV29-1	TRBJ2-7	14	-	TRBD2	CSVEVQAGVYEQYF	TGCAGCGTTGAAGTTCAAGCGGGAGTCTACGAGCAGTACTTC
TRBV6-5	TRBJ2-1	13	-	-	CASTGTYYNEQFF	TGTGCCAGCACCGGGACATATTACAATGAGCAGTTCTTC
TRBV2	TRBJ2-7	16	-	-	CASSHRDPDLGHEQYF	TGTGCCAGCAGTCACAGGGACCCGGACTTGGGTCACGAGCAGTACTTC
TRBV7-7	TRBJ2-3	17	few	-	CASSPFVSDSRTDTQYF	TGTGCCAGCAGCCCATTCGTGTCGGACTCCCGCACAGATACGCAGTATTTT
TRBV4-2	TRBJ2-2	18	-	TRBD2	CASSPTRGLAGNTGELFF	TGTGCCAGCAGCCCCACCCGAGGCTTAGCGGGAAACACCGGGGAGCTGTTTTTT
TRBV6-6	TRBJ1-1	14	-	-	CASTTDSFYTEAFF	TGTGCCAGCACCACCGACAGCTTTTACACTGAAGCTTTCTTT
TRBV5-1	TRBJ1-1	14	-	-	CASSLDRPNTEAFF	TGCGCCAGCAGCTTGGACAGACCGAACACTGAAGCTTTCTTT
TRBV6-5	TRBJ1-5	13	-	-	CASSRDSNQPQHF	TGTGCCAGCAGCCGGGATAGCAATCAGCCCCAGCATTTT
TRBV28	TRBJ2-1	14	-	-	CASSSKRGYNEQFF	TGTGCCAGCAGTTCTAAACGGGGGTACAATGAGCAGTTCTTC
TRBV6-1	TRBJ2-6	17	few	TRBD2	CASSEIRARGGTNVLTF	TGTGCCAGCAGTGAGATCCGGGCCCGGGGGGGTACCAACGTCCTGACTTTC
TRBV24-1	TRBJ2-1	11	many	-	CATSRYNEQFF	TGTGCCACCAGTCGGTACAATGAGCAGTTCTTC
TRBV6-5	TRBJ2-1	11	-	-	CAGRRSNEQFF	TGCGCCGGGCGAAGAAGCAATGAGCAGTTCTTC